This passage covers 18 T cell receptor beta chains from one sample sequenced in a study of blood T cell repertoires in COVID-19. Assay used: immunoSEQ multiplex PCR; TCRdb lists only in-frame clones, some missing. The top ten clones hold 2% to 3% of a sample with around 100,000 clones, about 86% of them seen once. Material for sequencing was PBMCs or T cells enriched from blood (not recorded which). These receptors all come from a woman between 45 and 60 years old who had recovered from COVID-19.

The chain has TRBV9 and TRBJ1-5; tentative D call: TRBD1 (5 bases). V lost 2 bases and J lost 3, with 9 bases in between. This CDR3 has 14 amino acids. Germline assignment: CDR1 SGDLS and CDR2 YYNGEE. The CDR3 spells CASSVSGNNQPQHF. The CDR3 nucleotides read TGTGCCAGCAGCGTTTCAGGGAACAATCAGCCCCAGCATTTT.

This chain joins TRBV7-9 and TRBJ1-5, with 7 bases identical to TRBD1. The junction had 7 bases not matched to a gene; V was cut back by 5 bases and J by 3 bases. The CDR3 spans 15 residues. Germline-derived CDR1 and CDR2 are SEHNR and FQNEAQ (reference sequence). CDR3 sequence: CASSPQGSNNQPQHF. As DNA, the CDR3 is TGTGCCAGCAGCCCACAGGGGTCGAACAATCAGCCCCAGCATTTT.

The V call is TRBV10-3, the J call TRBJ1-5; tentative D call: TRBD1 (5 bases). V was cut by 10 bases and J by 5 bases, with 15 bases left in between. Germline CDR1 is ENHRY and CDR2 is SYGVKD. The CDR3 totals 13 residues. The CDR3 coding sequence is TGTGCCACGTTACAGGAGTTGGATCAGCCCCAGCATTTT. Protein product: CATLQELDQPQHF.

The chain couples TRBV18 to TRBJ2-6, with 10 bases lining up with TRBD1. This CDR3 is built from 18 residues. V gave up 1 base and J gave up 2 bases; unmatched junction bases: 5. Germline assignment: CDR1 KGHSH and CDR2 LQKENI. CDR3 region: CASSPQPGTGAGANVLTF. CDR3 bases: TGTGCCAGCTCACCACAACCCGGGACAGGGGCTGGGGCCAACGTCCTGACTTTC. Filled out from reference TRBV18 and TRBJ2-6, the complete variable domain reads NAGVMQNPRHLVRRRGQEARLRCSPMKGHSHVYWYRQLPEEGLKFMVYLQKENIIDESGMPKERFSAEFPKEGPSILRIQQVVRGDSAAYFCASSPQPGTGAGANVLTFGAGSRLTVL.

The CDR3 DNA is TGTGCCAGCAGCTTCATTATAACAGGGAACAATGAGCAGTTCTTC. The encoded protein is CASSFIITGNNEQFF. V is TRBV7-2 and J is TRBJ2-1; D is perhaps TRBD1 (6 bases). CDR1 and CDR2 from the germline V gene are SGHTA and FQGNSA. The CDR3 covers 15 residues. Trimming took off 3 bases at V and 5 bases at J, with 14 bases between the two ends.

The rearrangement links TRBV5-1 to TRBJ2-7; 7 bases line up with TRBD1. With 0 bases clipped from V and 5 bases from J, the junction kept 5 bases outside the gene matches. CDR1 is SGHRS, CDR2 YFSETQ, per germline. This CDR3 is 14 amino acids long. The CDR3 spells CASSLGDTGDEQYF. CDR3 bases: TGCGCCAGCAGCTTGGGTGATACAGGGGACGAGCAGTACTTC.

The chain is built from TRBV7-2 and TRBJ2-1; TRBD2 is a possible D gene (5 bases). Germline assignment: CDR1 SGHTA and CDR2 FQGNSA. V lost 0 bases to trimming and J lost 6 bases, with 9 bases between them. This CDR3 region has 14 residues. The CDR3 sequence is CASSLAGVTNEQFF. The CDR3 region has the DNA TGTGCCAGCAGCTTAGCGGGAGTTACCAATGAGCAGTTCTTC.

This clone was seen a single time. The rearrangement uses TRBV4-1 and TRBJ2-7; D might be TRBD1 (5 bases). Germline values: CDR1 MGHRA, CDR2 YSYEKL. The germline V and J ends were trimmed by 3 bases and 4 bases, with 13 bases remaining between them. The CDR3 sequence is 14 residues long. The chain's CDR3 is CASSQTEAFYEQYF. The CDR3 DNA sequence: TGCGCCAGCAGCCAGACAGAGGCGTTTTACGAGCAGTACTTC.

The chain joins TRBV19 to TRBJ1-2, with D perhaps matching TRBD1 (6 bases). CDR3 length: 14 residues. V lost 6 bases to trimming and J lost 6 bases, with 17 bases between them. Germline CDR1 LNHDA, CDR2 SQIVND (reference sequence). The CDR3 DNA is TGTGCCAGTAGATCCCCGAAGGGGGGGGATGGCTACACCTTC. It translates to CASRSPKGGDGYTF.

The chain joins TRBV19 to TRBJ1-6, with D perhaps matching TRBD1 (5 bases). The CDR3 contains 15 residues. Germline values: CDR1 LNHDA, CDR2 SQIVND (reference sequence). V dropped 8 bases and J dropped 3 bases, with 14 bases sitting between them. CDR3 residues: CASPSGVNYNSPLHF. CDR3 nucleotide sequence: TGTGCCAGTCCCTCGGGGGTGAACTATAATTCACCCCTCCACTTT.

V and J are TRBV5-1 and TRBJ1-3; no reliable D call. Trimming cost V 2 bases and J 1 base, with 7 bases left between them. The CDR3 is 14 amino acids. In germline, CDR1 is SGHRS, CDR2 YFSETQ. CDR3 nucleotide sequence: TGCGCCAGCAGCTTCGGGGAATCTGGAAACACCATATATTTT. Encoded protein: CASSFGESGNTIYF.

The J gene is TRBJ1-1, the V gene TRBV12-3 or TRBV12-4; D unresolved. The CDR3 extends over 13 amino acids. Deletions cut 6 bases from V and 1 base from J, with 9 bases between. Here the CDR3 DNA reads TGTGCCAGCAGCACACATCAGAACACTGAAGCTTTCTTT. Protein product: CASSTHQNTEAFF.

Only one count was recorded for this clone. J is TRBJ1-4 and V is TRBV6-5; TRBD1 might be the D (5 bases). The V gene lost 6 bases and the J gene lost 7 bases, with 18 bases spanning the gap. Germline CDR1 reads MNHEY; CDR2 reads SVGAGI. The CDR3 contains 15 residues. CDR3 in amino acids: CASSRGRGGTEKLFF. The DNA of the CDR3 is TGTGCCAGCAGCCGCGGGAGGGGTGGTACTGAAAAACTGTTTTTT.

The chain is built from TRBV30 and TRBJ1-2; unclear D gene. Germline assignment: CDR1 GTSNPN and CDR2 SVGIG (reference sequence). The CDR3 is 12 residues long. The V and J ends lost 2 bases and 4 bases respectively, with 8 bases between them. The CDR3 region is CAWSLQTYGYTF. Here the CDR3 DNA reads TGTGCCTGGAGTTTACAAACCTATGGCTACACCTTC.

The chain employs TRBV28 and TRBJ1-2, with TRBD1 identical over 7 bases. CDR1 is MDHEN, CDR2 SYDVKM, per germline. J lost 7 bases, V lost 5 bases, and 10 bases had no gene match. The CDR3 totals 14 residues. CDR3 residues: CASSPGQRVGGYTF. The CDR3 nucleotides are TGTGCCAGCAGTCCGGGACAGAGGGTGGGTGGCTACACCTTC.

The gene calls are TRBV10-3 and TRBJ1-1; TRBD1 aligns across 7 bases. CDR1 and CDR2 (germline): ENHRY, SYGVKD. V dropped 0 bases and J dropped 10; count of bases not matched to a gene: 11. The CDR3 is 15 residues long. The CDR3, as DNA: TGTGCCATCAGTGAGTCCCGCAGGGGGGATGTCGGAGCTTTCTTT. Its translation: CAISESRRGDVGAFF.

V usage is TRBV19 and J usage is TRBJ2-5; tentative D call: TRBD1 (6 bases). The CDR3 has 15 residues. V lost 6 bases and J lost 4, with 18 bases in between. Germline V gene data show CDR1 as LNHDA and CDR2 as SQIVND (reference sequence). CDR3 DNA: TGTGCCAGTAGCCGGCCACAGGGAACGACAGAGACCCAGTACTTC. Protein sequence: CASSRPQGTTETQYF.

The chain couples TRBV10-2 to TRBJ1-1; no clear D. This CDR3 has 11 amino acids. The V gene lost 1 base and the J gene lost 7 bases, with 4 bases spanning the gap. CDR1 and CDR2 (germline): WSHSY, SAAADI. This chain's CDR3 is CASSEFSEAFF. The DNA for the CDR3 is TGCGCCAGCAGTGAGTTCAGTGAAGCTTTCTTT.